This T cell receptor beta chain came from a study of OX40 agonist ivuxolimab in advanced cancers. Overall study: The dose-escalation cohort had hepatocellular carcinoma, melanoma, renal cell or head and neck cancer.

Autoimmune disease history or systemic immunosuppression led to patient exclusion. The CDR3 runs 13 residues. Trimming took off 5 bases at V and 5 bases at J, with 13 bases between the two ends. Germline V gene lookup returns CDR1 SGHAT and CDR2 FQNNGV. Assay: immunoSEQ multiplex PCR; the TCRdb copy retains only in-frame clones and omits some. The sample records fewer than 25,000 clones, 80% to 90% being singletons. The table lists this clone with a few counts. This specimen consisted of CD4+ or CD8+ T cells sorted from blood, obtained in a trial of the OX40 agonist ivuxolimab. This chain links TRBV11-2 with TRBJ2-7, with D possibly matching TRBD1 (6 bases). This receptor was obtained from an adult with an advanced solid tumor such as melanoma, head and neck, liver or kidney cancer. The CDR3 spells CASSQVGADEQYF. The CDR3 nucleotides read TGTGCCAGCAGCCAAGTGGGGGCCGACGAGCAGTACTTC.